The source of this TCR beta chain is a study of blood T cell repertoires in COVID-19. Looking at the study overall: Acute-phase and convalescent COVID-19 samples originated in the United States, Italy and Spain. The cDNA or gDNA used as material had been derived from T cells, B-cell-depleted T cells, or PBMCs.

V lost 4 bases, J lost 15 bases, and 5 bases stayed unmatched. Looked up from germline, CDR1 is SGHRS and CDR2 is YFSETQ. The CDR3 extends over 11 amino acids. Original data processing: Amplifying reference gene primers gave estimates of nucleated cell counts. Produced via immunoSEQ multiplex PCR; TCRdb's table is partial and in-frame only. V, J and clone size derive from that table, while D and trimming were established from the DNA sequence. The table includes under 300,000 clones, about 90% detected once. This chain links TRBV5-1 with TRBJ2-1; the match to TRBD2 covers 9 bases. The sequence was collected from a man aged 55 to 70 who had recovered from COVID-19. Material: peripheral blood. The CDR3 protein is CASSARGGRFF. The CDR3 DNA follows: TGCGCCAGCAGCGCGCGGGGGGGCAGGTTCTTC.